The rows below give T cell receptor beta chains drawn from one sample of a study of glioma-infiltrating T cells after dendritic cell vaccination. The table came from immunoSEQ multiplex PCR; TCRdb's copy has only in-frame clones and leaves some out. Of approximately 100,000 clones listed, around 80% are singletons. The starting material was blood, obtained before dendritic cell vaccination. All receptors come from a human donor with glioblastoma. CDR3s include the opening cysteine and the closing phenylalanine or tryptophan. A D gene is named only where the DNA matches it firmly. The size field is filled for only some rows; it gives once, few, many or a size class.

abundance | d_gene | j_gene | len | v_gene | CDR3aa | CDR3nt
- | TRBD1 | TRBJ2-3 | 15 | TRBV7-7 | CASSLRQGSSDTQYF | TGTGCTAGCAGCCTGCGACAGGGTTCCTCAGATACGCAGTATTTT
- | TRBD1 | TRBJ1-1 | 15 | TRBV27 | CASSSGQGFLTEAFF | TGTGCCAGCAGTTCGGGACAGGGGTTTCTCACTGAAGCTTTCTTT
- | TRBD2 | TRBJ2-7 | 13 | TRBV7-8 | CASSRGLAGEQYF | TGTGCCAGCAGCCGGGGACTAGCGGGGGAGCAGTACTTC
- | - | TRBJ1-5 | 21 | TRBV23-1 | CASSQSAQGTWAGVSNQPQHF | TGCGCCAGCAGTCAATCGGCCCAGGGGACCTGGGCAGGAGTTAGCAATCAGCCCCAGCATTTT
- | - | TRBJ2-7 | 15 | TRBV5-1 | CASSDGQSRSEEQYF | TGCGCCAGCAGCGACGGACAGAGTAGATCGGAGGAGCAGTACTTC
once | - | TRBJ1-1 | 14 | TRBV11-2 | CASTLQAQGTEAFF | TGTGCCAGCACCCTCCAGGCCCAGGGCACTGAAGCTTTCTTT
- | - | TRBJ2-1 | 14 | TRBV6-6 | CASTTGTLYNEQFF | TGTGCCAGCACTACCGGGACACTTTACAATGAGCAGTTCTTC
once | - | TRBJ2-7 | 14 | TRBV5-1 | CASSHAGRNYEQYF | TGCGCCAGCAGCCATGCAGGGAGGAACTACGAGCAGTACTTC
- | TRBD2 | TRBJ2-5 | 17 | TRBV7-2 | CASSLVPLLAGQETQYF | TGTGCCAGCAGCTTAGTCCCCCTCCTAGCGGGACAAGAGACCCAGTACTTC
- | - | TRBJ1-1 | 14 | TRBV5-1 | CASSLAGSITEAFF | TGCGCCAGCAGCTTGGCTGGCAGTATAACTGAAGCTTTCTTT
- | - | TRBJ2-1 | 12 | TRBV9 | CASSVDHGEQFF | TGTGCCAGCAGCGTAGATCACGGTGAGCAGTTCTTC
- | - | TRBJ1-1 | 14 | TRBV30 | CAWSVTGGYTEAFF | TGTGCCTGGAGTGTAACGGGGGGTTATACTGAAGCTTTCTTT
- | TRBD1 | TRBJ2-5 | 12 | TRBV19 | CARQGDVETQYF | TGTGCGAGGCAGGGGGATGTTGAGACCCAGTACTTC
few | TRBD1 | TRBJ1-2 | 12 | TRBV28 | CASRQGAEGYTF | TGTGCCAGCAGACAGGGGGCCGAGGGCTACACCTTC
- | TRBD2 | TRBJ2-7 | 15 | TRBV2 | CASSKGRGGLYEQYF | TGTGCCAGCAGCAAGGGGCGGGGGGGCCTCTACGAGCAGTACTTC
- | TRBD1 | TRBJ1-2 | 21 | TRBV15 | CATSRDYGTGQGTGSDYGYTF | TGTGCCACCAGCAGAGATTATGGTACCGGACAGGGGACCGGATCGGACTATGGCTACACCTTC
- | - | TRBJ1-3 | 16 | TRBV19 | CASTYGAVYSGNTIYF | TGTGCCAGTACGTATGGGGCAGTCTACTCTGGAAACACCATATATTTT
- | - | TRBJ1-3 | 14 | TRBV12-5 | CASGPTASGNTIYF | TGTGCTAGTGGTCCTACTGCGTCTGGAAACACCATATATTTT
few | - | TRBJ2-7 | 16 | TRBV5-4 | CASSLGVDRTSYEQYF | TGTGCCAGCAGCCTAGGAGTCGACAGGACCTCCTACGAGCAGTACTTC
- | - | TRBJ1-2 | 13 | TRBV19 | CASSPGQPYGYTF | TGTGCCAGTAGCCCAGGACAGCCCTATGGCTACACCTTC
- | - | TRBJ1-3 | 12 | TRBV2 | CASEFGGNTIYF | TGTGCCAGCGAGTTCGGTGGAAACACCATATATTTT
few | - | TRBJ1-2 | 14 | TRBV19 | CASSMGRVIRGYTF | TGTGCCAGTAGTATGGGCAGGGTGATTCGTGGCTACACCTTC
- | - | TRBJ2-2 | 14 | TRBV28 | CASSLTGWTGELFF | TGTGCCAGCAGTTTAACGGGTTGGACCGGGGAGCTGTTTTTT
- | - | TRBJ1-2 | 13 | TRBV29-1 | CSVVKRLADGYTF | TGCAGCGTTGTGAAACGGTTAGCGGATGGCTACACCTTC
- | TRBD1 | TRBJ1-1 | 17 | TRBV10-3 | CAITPGTGGLQNTEAFF | TGTGCCATCACCCCCGGGACAGGGGGGCTTCAGAACACTGAAGCTTTCTTT
- | - | TRBJ1-1 | 17 | TRBV7-3 | CASSLRPGGGPNTEAFF | TGTGCCAGCAGCTTAAGGCCTGGGGGGGGGCCAAACACTGAAGCTTTCTTT
- | - | TRBJ2-7 | 15 | TRBV14 | CASSPGSSWSYEQYF | TGTGCCAGCAGCCCCGGTTCTAGCTGGAGCTACGAGCAGTACTTC
once | TRBD1 | TRBJ2-3 | 15 | TRBV28 | CASSLPGQVFLTQYF | TGTGCCAGCAGCTTACCGGGACAGGTGTTTCTTACGCAGTATTTT
few | - | TRBJ1-2 | 11 | TRBV11-2 | CASSFRGGYTF | TGTGCCAGCAGCTTTAGGGGAGGCTACACCTTC
- | - | TRBJ1-1 | 13 | TRBV18 | CASSGARDTEAFF | TGTGCCAGCTCGGGGGCTCGGGACACTGAAGCTTTCTTT
- | - | TRBJ2-7 | 15 | TRBV25-1 | CASSVQGGIDYEQYF | TGTGCCAGCAGTGTACAAGGGGGAATTGACTACGAGCAGTACTTC
- | TRBD1 | TRBJ2-7 | 13 | TRBV19 | CASSRDRNYEQYF | TGTGCCAGTAGCCGGGACAGGAATTACGAGCAGTACTTC
- | TRBD1 | TRBJ1-1 | 13 | TRBV2 | CAKRDRGGSEAFF | TGTGCCAAACGGGACAGGGGAGGTAGTGAAGCTTTCTTT
- | TRBD2 | TRBJ2-6 | 15 | TRBV28 | CASCPGGSGANVLTF | TGTGCCAGCTGCCCCGGGGGGTCTGGGGCCAACGTCCTGACTTTC
- | TRBD1 | TRBJ1-2 | 15 | TRBV2 | CASRAGSRTGAGYTF | TGTGCCAGCAGGGCTGGGTCAAGGACAGGGGCTGGCTACACCTTC
- | TRBD1 | TRBJ1-5 | 17 | TRBV10-3 | CAPQRDRQFYSNQPQHF | TGTGCCCCCCAACGGGACAGGCAATTTTATAGCAATCAGCCCCAGCATTTT
once | - | TRBJ1-2 | 13 | TRBV28 | CASSFARRYGYTF | TGTGCCAGCAGTTTTGCCCGGAGGTATGGCTACACCTTC
- | TRBD1 | TRBJ1-2 | 15 | TRBV18 | CASSPTGTGGYGYTF | TGTGCCAGCTCACCTACTGGGACAGGAGGCTATGGCTACACCTTC
once | TRBD1 | TRBJ1-2 | 11 | TRBV5-8 | CASRRGHGYTF | TGTGCCAGCAGAAGGGGGCATGGCTACACCTTC
- | - | TRBJ1-4 | 15 | TRBV5-1 | CASSLAGRGNEKLFF | TGCGCCAGCAGCTTGGCGGGCAGGGGTAATGAAAAACTGTTTTTT
few | TRBD1 | TRBJ1-2 | 15 | TRBV11-2 | CASSLYNGQGTGYTF | TGTGCCAGCAGCCTATACAACGGACAGGGTACTGGCTACACCTTC
- | TRBD1 | TRBJ2-2 | 14 | TRBV19 | CASRTDRDTGELFF | TGTGCCAGTAGAACCGACAGGGACACCGGGGAGCTGTTTTTT
- | TRBD1 | TRBJ1-5 | 16 | TRBV6-6 | CASQDREGWSNQPQHF | TGTGCCAGCCAGGACAGGGAAGGATGGAGCAATCAGCCCCAGCATTTT
- | TRBD2 | TRBJ2-1 | 15 | TRBV7-3 | CASGTGTSGTDEQFF | TGTGCCAGCGGTACCGGGACTAGCGGGACCGATGAGCAGTTCTTC
- | - | TRBJ1-1 | 14 | TRBV15 | CATSTPAGNTEAFF | TGTGCCACCAGCACCCCCGCCGGGAACACTGAAGCTTTCTTT
- | - | TRBJ2-3 | 15 | TRBV5-1 | CASSLETTNTDTQYF | TGCGCCAGCAGCTTGGAGACTACTAACACAGATACGCAGTATTTT
- | - | TRBJ1-2 | 15 | TRBV4-2 | CASSQEKGLVYGYTF | TGTGCCAGCAGCCAAGAAAAGGGGCTGGTCTATGGCTACACCTTC
- | - | TRBJ2-7 | 13 | TRBV19 | CASSMTLSYEQYF | TGTGCCAGTAGTATGACACTCTCCTACGAGCAGTACTTC
few | - | TRBJ1-2 | 14 | TRBV6-1 | CASRAPDSNYGYTF | TGTGCCAGCAGGGCCCCGGACAGCAACTATGGCTACACCTTC
once | - | TRBJ2-2 | 17 | TRBV10-1 | CASSEPRGGGRTGELFF | TGCGCCAGCAGTGAGCCGAGGGGTGGAGGGCGCACCGGGGAGCTGTTTTTT
- | TRBD1 | TRBJ1-1 | 13 | TRBV5-1 | CASSFWTGLEAFF | TGCGCCAGCAGCTTCTGGACAGGACTTGAAGCTTTCTTT
- | - | TRBJ2-3 | 11 | TRBV20-1 | CSARDRDTQYF | TGCAGTGCTAGAGATCGGGATACGCAGTATTTT
few | TRBD1 | TRBJ1-2 | 15 | TRBV19 | CASSNRDRERRGYTF | TGTGCCAGTAGCAACCGGGACAGGGAGCGGCGTGGCTACACCTTC
- | TRBD2 | TRBJ2-3 | 16 | TRBV2 | CASSSQLAGGTDTQYF | TGTGCCAGCAGTTCCCAACTAGCGGGGGGTACAGATACGCAGTATTTT
- | TRBD1 | TRBJ2-1 | 15 | TRBV9 | CASSVGGQAINEQFF | TGTGCCAGCAGCGTAGGGGGACAGGCGATCAATGAGCAGTTCTTC
- | - | TRBJ2-1 | 12 | TRBV27 | CASSFHFHEQFF | TGTGCCAGCAGTTTCCACTTCCATGAGCAGTTCTTC